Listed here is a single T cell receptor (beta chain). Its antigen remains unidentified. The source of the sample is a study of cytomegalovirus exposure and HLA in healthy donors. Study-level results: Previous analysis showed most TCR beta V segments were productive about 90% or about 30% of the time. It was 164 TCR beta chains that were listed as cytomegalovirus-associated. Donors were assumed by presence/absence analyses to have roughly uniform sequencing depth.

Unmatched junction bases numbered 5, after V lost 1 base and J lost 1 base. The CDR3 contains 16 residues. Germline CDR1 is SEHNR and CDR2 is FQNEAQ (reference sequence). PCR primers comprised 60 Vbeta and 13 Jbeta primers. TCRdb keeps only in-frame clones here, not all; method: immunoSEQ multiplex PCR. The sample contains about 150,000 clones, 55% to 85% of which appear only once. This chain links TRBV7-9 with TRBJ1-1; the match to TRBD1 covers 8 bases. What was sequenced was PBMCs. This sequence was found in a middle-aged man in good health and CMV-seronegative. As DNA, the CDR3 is TGTGCCAGCAGCTTAGGATTGGGACAGGAGAACACTGAAGCTTTCTTT. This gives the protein CASSLGLGQENTEAFF.